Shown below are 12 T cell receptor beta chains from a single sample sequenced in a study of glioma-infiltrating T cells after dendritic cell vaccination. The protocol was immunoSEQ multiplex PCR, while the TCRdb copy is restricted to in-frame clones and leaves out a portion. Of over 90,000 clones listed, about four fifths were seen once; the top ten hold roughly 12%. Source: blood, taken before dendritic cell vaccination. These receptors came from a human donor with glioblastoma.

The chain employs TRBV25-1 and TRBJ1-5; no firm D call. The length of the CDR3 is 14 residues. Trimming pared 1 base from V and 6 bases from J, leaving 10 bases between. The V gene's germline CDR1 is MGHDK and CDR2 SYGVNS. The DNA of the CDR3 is TGTGCCAGCAGTGAATCGGGGTTGCTTCAGCCCCAGCATTTT. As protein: CASSESGLLQPQHF.

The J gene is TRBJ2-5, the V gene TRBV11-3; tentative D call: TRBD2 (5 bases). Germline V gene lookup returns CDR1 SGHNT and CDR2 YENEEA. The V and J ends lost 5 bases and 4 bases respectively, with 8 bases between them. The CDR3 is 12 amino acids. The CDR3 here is CASSSGRETQYF. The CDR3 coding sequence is TGTGCCAGCAGCAGCGGCAGAGAGACCCAGTACTTC.

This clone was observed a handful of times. The CDR3 reads CASSPEPNTEAFF. In DNA form, the CDR3 reads TGTGCCAGCAGCCCAGAACCGAACACTGAAGCTTTCTTT. This rearrangement joins TRBV5-8 to TRBJ1-1; D ambiguous. Germline V gene sequence: CDR1 SGHTS, CDR2 YDEGEE. Trimming took off 4 bases at V and 1 base at J, with 8 bases between the two ends. This CDR3 contains 13 residues.

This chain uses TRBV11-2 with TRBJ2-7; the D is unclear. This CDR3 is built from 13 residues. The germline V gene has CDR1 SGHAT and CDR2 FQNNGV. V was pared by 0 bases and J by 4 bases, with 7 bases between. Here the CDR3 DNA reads TGTGCCAGCAGCTTAGACCGGGTTTACGAGCAGTACTTC. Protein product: CASSLDRVYEQYF.

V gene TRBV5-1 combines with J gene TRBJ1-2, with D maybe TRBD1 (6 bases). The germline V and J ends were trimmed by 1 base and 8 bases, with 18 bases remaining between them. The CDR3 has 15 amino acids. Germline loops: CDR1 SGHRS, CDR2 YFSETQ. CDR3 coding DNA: TGCGCCAGCAGCTTGTTAGGGGGAATTTCGTCAGGCTACACCTTC. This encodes CASSLLGGISSGYTF.

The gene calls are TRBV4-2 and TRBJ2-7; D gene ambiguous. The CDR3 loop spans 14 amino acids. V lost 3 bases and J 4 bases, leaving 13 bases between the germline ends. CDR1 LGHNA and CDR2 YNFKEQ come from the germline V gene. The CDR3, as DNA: TGTGCCAGCAGCCACCTCCCGGAGAGGTACGAGCAGTACTTC. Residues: CASSHLPERYEQYF.

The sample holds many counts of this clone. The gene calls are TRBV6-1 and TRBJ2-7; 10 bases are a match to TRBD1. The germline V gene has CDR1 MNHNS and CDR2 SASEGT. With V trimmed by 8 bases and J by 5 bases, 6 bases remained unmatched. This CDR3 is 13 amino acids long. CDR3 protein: CASRDRGADEQYF. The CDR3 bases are TGTGCCAGCCGGGACAGGGGCGCGGACGAGCAGTACTTC.

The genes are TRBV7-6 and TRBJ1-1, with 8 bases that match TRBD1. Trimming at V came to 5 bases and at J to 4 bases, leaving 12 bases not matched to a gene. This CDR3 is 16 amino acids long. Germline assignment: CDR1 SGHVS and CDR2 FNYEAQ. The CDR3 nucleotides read TGTGCCAGCAGCCCCGACAGGGGAAGTTTGCGCACTGAAGCTTTCTTT. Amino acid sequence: CASSPDRGSLRTEAFF.

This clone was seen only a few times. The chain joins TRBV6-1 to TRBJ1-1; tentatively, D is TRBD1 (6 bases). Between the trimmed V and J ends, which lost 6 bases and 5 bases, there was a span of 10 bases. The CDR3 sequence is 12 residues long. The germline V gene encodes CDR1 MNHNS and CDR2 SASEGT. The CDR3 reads CASRTGPTEAFF. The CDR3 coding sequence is TGTGCCAGCAGGACAGGTCCGACTGAAGCTTTCTTT.

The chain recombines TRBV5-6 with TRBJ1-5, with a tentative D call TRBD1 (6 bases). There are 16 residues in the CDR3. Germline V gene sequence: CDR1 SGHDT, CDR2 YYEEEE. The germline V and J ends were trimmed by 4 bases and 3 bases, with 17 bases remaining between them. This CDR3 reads CASSQRTELHNQPQHF. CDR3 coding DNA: TGTGCCAGCAGCCAGAGGACAGAACTTCACAATCAGCCCCAGCATTTT.

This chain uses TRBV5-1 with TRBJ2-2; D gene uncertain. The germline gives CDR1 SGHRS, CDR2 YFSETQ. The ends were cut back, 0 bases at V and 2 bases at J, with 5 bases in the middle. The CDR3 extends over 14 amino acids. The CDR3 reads CASSLADNTGELFF. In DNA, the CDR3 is TGCGCCAGCAGCTTGGCAGATAACACCGGGGAGCTGTTTTTT.

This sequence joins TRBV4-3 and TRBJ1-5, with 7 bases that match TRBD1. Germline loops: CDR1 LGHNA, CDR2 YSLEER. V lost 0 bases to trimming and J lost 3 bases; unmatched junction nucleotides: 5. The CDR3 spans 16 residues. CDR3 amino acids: CASSQEWGQYNQPQHF. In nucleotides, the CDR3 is TGCGCCAGCAGCCAAGAATGGGGACAGTACAATCAGCCCCAGCATTTT.